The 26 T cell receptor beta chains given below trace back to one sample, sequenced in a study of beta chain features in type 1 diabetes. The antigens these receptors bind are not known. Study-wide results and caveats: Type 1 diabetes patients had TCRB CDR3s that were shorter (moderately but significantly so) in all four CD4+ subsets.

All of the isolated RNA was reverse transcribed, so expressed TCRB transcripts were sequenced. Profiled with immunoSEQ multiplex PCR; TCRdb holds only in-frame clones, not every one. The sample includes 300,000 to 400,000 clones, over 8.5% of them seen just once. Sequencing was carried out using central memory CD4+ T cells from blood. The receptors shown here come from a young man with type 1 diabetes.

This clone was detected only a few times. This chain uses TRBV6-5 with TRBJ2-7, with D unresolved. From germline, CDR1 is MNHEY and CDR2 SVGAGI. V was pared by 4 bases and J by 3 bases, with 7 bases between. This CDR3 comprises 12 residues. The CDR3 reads CASSSSRYEQYF. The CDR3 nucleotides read TGTGCCAGCAGTTCCTCCCGCTACGAGCAGTACTTC.

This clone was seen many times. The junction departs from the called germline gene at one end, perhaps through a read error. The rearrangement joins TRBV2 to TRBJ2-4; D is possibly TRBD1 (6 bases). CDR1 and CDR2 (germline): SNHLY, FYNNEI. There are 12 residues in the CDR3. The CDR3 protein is CASSEGRTVERF. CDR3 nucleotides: TGTGCCAGCAGTGAGGGTAGGACAGTGGAACGCTTC.

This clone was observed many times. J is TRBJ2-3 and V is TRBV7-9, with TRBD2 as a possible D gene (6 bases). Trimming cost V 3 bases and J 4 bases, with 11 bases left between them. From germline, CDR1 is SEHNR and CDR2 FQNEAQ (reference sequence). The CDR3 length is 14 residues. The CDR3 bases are TGTGCCAGCAGCTTGGCGGGGTTCTCAGATACGCAGTATTTT. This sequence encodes CASSLAGFSDTQYF.

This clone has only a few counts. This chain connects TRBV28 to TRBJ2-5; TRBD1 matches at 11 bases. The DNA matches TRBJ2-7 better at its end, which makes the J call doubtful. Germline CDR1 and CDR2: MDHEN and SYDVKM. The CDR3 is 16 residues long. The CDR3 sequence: CASSSPGTGGKYEQYF. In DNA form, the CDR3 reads TGTGCCAGCAGTAGCCCCGGGACAGGGGGGAAATACGAGCAGTACTTC.

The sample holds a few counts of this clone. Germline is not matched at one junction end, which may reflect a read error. The chain's CDR3 is CASSLGGSGNTIYF. CDR3 in DNA: TGCGCCAGCAGCCTGGGGGGCTCTGGAAACACCATATATTTT. The chain is built from TRBV5-4 and TRBJ1-3; D is perhaps TRBD1 (5 bases). The CDR3 sequence is 14 residues long. The germline V gene has CDR1 SGHNT and CDR2 YYREEE (reference sequence).

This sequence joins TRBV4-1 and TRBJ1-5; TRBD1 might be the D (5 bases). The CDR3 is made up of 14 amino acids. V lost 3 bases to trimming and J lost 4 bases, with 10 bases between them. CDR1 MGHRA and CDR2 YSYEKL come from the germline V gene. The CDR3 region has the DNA TGCGCCAGCAGCCAGGCAGGGTCTAATCAGCCCCAGCATTTT. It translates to CASSQAGSNQPQHF.

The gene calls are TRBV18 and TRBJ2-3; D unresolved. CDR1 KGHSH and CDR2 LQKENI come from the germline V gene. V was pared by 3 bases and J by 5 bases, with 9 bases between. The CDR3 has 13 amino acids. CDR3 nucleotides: TGTGCCAGCTCACCTCTTCAGAGAGATACGCAGTATTTT. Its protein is CASSPLQRDTQYF.

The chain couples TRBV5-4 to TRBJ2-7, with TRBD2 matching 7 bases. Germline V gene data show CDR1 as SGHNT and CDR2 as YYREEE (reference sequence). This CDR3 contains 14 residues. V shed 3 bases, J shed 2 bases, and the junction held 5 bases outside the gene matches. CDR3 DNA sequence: TGTGCCAGCAGCTCCTCTAGCGGTACCTACGAGCAGTACTTC. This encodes CASSSSSGTYEQYF.

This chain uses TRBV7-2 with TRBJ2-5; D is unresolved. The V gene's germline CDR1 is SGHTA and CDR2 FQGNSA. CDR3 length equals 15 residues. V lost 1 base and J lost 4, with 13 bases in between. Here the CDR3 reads CASSLVGGSVETQYF. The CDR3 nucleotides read TGTGCCAGCAGCTTAGTAGGTGGCTCGGTAGAGACCCAGTACTTC.

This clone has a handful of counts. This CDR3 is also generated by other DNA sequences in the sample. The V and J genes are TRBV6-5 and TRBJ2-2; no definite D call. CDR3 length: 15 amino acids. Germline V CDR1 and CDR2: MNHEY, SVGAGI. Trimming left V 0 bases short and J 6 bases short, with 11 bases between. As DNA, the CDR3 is TGTGCCAGCAGTTACTCCAACCCCCGCCCCGGGGAGCTGTTTTTT. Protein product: CASSYSNPRPGELFF.

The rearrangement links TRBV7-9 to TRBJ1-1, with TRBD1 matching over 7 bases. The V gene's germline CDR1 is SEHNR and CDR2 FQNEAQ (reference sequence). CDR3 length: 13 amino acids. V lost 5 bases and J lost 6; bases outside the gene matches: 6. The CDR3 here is CASSPTGKAEAFF. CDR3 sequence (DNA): TGTGCCAGCAGCCCGACAGGGAAGGCTGAAGCTTTCTTT.

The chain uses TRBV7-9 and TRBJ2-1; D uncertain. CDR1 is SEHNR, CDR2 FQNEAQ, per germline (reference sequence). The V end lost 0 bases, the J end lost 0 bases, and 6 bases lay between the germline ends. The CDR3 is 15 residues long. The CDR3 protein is CASSLAQSSYNEQFF. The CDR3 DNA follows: TGTGCCAGCAGCTTAGCACAGAGCTCCTACAATGAGCAGTTCTTC.

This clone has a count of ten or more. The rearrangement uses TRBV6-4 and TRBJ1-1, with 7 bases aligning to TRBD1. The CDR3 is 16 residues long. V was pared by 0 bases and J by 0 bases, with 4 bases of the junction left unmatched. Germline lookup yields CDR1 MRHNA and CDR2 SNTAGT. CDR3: CASSDSGDSLNTEAFF. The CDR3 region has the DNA TGTGCCAGCAGTGACTCGGGGGACAGCCTGAACACTGAAGCTTTCTTT.

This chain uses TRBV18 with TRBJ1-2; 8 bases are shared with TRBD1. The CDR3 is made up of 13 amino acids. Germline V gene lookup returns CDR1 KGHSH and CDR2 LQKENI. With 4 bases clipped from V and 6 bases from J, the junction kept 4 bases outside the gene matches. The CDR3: CASSRGQEDGYTF. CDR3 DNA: TGTGCCAGCTCACGGGGACAGGAGGATGGCTACACCTTC.

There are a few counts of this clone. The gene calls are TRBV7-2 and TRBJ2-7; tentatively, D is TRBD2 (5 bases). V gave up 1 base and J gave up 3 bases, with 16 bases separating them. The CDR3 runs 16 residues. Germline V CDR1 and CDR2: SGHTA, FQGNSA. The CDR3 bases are TGTGCCAGCAGCTTAGGGAATAGGGAGTGGCTCTACGAGCAGTACTTC. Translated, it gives CASSLGNREWLYEQYF.

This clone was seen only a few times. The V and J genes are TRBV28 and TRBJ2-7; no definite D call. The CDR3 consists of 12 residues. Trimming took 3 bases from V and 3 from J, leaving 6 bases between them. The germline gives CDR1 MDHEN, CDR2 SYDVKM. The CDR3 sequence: CASSLSLYEQYF. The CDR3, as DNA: TGTGCCAGCAGTTTGTCACTCTACGAGCAGTACTTC.

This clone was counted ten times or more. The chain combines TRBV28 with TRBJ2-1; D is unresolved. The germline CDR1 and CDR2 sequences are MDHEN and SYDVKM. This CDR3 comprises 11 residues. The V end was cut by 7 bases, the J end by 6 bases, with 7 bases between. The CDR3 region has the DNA TGTGCCAGCACCTCGGGCAATGAGCAGTTCTTC. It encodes CASTSGNEQFF. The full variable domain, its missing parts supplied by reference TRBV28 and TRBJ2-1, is DVKVTQSSRYLVKRTGEKVFLECVQDMDHENMFWYRQDPGLGLRLIYFSYDVKMKEKGDIPEGYSVSREKKERFSLILESASTNQTSMYLCASTSGNEQFFGPGTRLTVL.

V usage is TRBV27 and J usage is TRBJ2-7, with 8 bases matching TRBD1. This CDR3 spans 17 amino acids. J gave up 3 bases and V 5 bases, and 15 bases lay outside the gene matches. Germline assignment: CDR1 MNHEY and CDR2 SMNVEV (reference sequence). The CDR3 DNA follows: TGTGCCAGCAGTAAAGCCGAGGACAGGGCCTATAGCTACGAGCAGTACTTC. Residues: CASSKAEDRAYSYEQYF.

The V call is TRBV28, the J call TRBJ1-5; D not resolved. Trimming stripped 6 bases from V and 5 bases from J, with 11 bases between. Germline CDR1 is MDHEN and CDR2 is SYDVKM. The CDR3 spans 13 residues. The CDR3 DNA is TGTGCCAGCAGCGGATCGGGGTATCAGCCCCAGCATTTT. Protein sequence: CASSGSGYQPQHF.

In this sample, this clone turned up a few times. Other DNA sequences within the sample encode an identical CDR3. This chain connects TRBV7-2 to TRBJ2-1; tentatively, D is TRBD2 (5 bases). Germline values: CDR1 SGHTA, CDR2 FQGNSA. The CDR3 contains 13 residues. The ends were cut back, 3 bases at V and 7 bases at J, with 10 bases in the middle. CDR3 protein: CASSFLARNEQFF. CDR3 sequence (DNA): TGTGCCAGCAGCTTCCTAGCCCGGAATGAGCAGTTCTTC.

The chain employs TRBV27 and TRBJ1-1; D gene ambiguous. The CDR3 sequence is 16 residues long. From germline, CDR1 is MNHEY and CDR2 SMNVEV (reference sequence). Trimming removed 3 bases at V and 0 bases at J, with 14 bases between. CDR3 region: CASSFRPLGMNTEAFF. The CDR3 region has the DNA TGTGCCAGCAGTTTCAGACCCCTAGGGATGAACACTGAAGCTTTCTTT.

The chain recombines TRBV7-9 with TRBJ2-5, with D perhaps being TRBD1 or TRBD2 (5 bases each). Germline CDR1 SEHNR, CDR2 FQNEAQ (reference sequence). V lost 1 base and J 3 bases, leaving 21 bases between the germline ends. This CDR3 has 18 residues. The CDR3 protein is CASSLGAQAPGRKETQYF. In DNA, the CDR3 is TGTGCCAGCAGCTTAGGGGCCCAAGCGCCGGGACGGAAAGAGACCCAGTACTTC.

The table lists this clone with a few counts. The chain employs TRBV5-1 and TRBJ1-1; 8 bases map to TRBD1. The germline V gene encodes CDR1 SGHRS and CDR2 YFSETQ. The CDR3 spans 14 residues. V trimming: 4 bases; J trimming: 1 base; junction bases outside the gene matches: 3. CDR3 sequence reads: CASSRDRPNTEAFF. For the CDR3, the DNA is TGCGCCAGCAGCAGGGACAGGCCGAACACTGAAGCTTTCTTT.

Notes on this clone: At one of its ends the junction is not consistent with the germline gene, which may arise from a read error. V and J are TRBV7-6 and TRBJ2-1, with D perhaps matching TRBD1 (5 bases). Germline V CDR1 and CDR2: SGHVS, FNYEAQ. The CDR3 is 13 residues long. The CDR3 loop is CASSLDRNNEQFF. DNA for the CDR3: TGTGCTAGCAGCTTAGACAGAAACAATGAGCAGTTCTTC.

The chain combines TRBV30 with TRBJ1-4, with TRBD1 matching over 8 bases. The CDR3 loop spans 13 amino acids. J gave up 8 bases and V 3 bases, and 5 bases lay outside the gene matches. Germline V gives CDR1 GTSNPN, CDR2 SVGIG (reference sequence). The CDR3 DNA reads TGTGCCTGGAGCCTCGACAGGGGCGAAAAACTGTTTTTT. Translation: CAWSLDRGEKLFF.

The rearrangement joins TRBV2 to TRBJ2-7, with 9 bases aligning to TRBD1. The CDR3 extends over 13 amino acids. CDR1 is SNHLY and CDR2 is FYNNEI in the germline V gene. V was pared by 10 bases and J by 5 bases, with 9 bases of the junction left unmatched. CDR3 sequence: CATSGTGKNEQYF. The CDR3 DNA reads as TGTGCCACCTCGGGGACAGGGAAAAACGAGCAGTACTTC.